The 15 T cell receptor beta chains below were found in one sample sequenced in a study of CD8+CD57+ T cells in acquired aplastic anemia. Patients sequenced had flow cytometry evidence of CD8+CD57+ cell expansion. Genomic DNA was employed as the template in profiling TCR beta VDJ and CDR3. TCRdb independently ran MiXCR on the reads; one entry per CDR3 protein. The sample has over 150,000 distinct CDR3 sequences, around 60% seen once; the top ten hold roughly 43%. Specimen: sorted CD4+, CD8+, or CD8+CD57+ T cells (not recorded which) from PBMCs. The receptors were sampled from a human donor with aplastic anemia.

The chain recombines TRBV20-1 with TRBJ1-3; D is undetermined. The CDR3 consists of 12 residues. CDR1 and CDR2 (germline): DFQATT, SNEGSKA (reference sequence). The ends were cut back, 4 bases at V and 0 bases at J, with 4 bases in the middle. The CDR3 bases are TGCAGTGCTACCTACTCTGGAAACACCATATATTTT. Its protein product is CSATYSGNTIYF.

The chain recombines TRBV24-1 with TRBJ2-1, with D perhaps TRBD1 (5 bases). This CDR3 contains 13 residues. Germline V gene sequence: CDR1 KGHDR, CDR2 SFDVKD. The germline V and J ends were trimmed by 5 bases and 8 bases, with 12 bases remaining between them. CDR3 residues: CATSVGRVDEQFF. CDR3 sequence (DNA): TGTGCCACCAGTGTTGGCAGGGTCGATGAGCAGTTCTTC.

The chain recombines TRBV7-7 with TRBJ2-7; D is ambiguous. Germline V CDR1 and CDR2: SSHAT, FNYEAQ (reference sequence). The CDR3 is 13 amino acids. Trimming removed 8 bases from V and 4 bases from J, with 15 bases in between. DNA of the CDR3: TGTGCCAGCTCAGGCAGAGGCTCATACGAGCAGTACTTC. Translated, it gives CASSGRGSYEQYF. Supplemented by reference TRBV7-7 and TRBJ2-7, the full variable domain reads GAGVSQSPRYKVTKRGQDVTLRCDPISSHATLYWYQQALGQGPEFLTYFNYEAQPDKSGLPSDRFSAERPEGSISTLTIQRTEQRDSAMYRCASSGRGSYEQYFGPGTRLTVT.

This clonotype has only a few counts. The chain uses TRBV7-2 and TRBJ1-2, with D possibly being TRBD1 (5 bases). Trimming pared 5 bases from V and 8 bases from J, leaving 12 bases between. CDR3 length: 12 amino acids. Germline V gene data show CDR1 as SGHTA and CDR2 as FQGNSA. CDR3 nucleotides: TGTGCCAGCAGCCCAGGGTCAGGCGGCTACACCTTC. Translated, it gives CASSPGSGGYTF.

The chain is built from TRBV19 and TRBJ2-7, with a weak D call TRBD2 (6 bases). The CDR3 loop spans 12 amino acids. Germline lookup yields CDR1 LNHDA and CDR2 SQIVND (reference sequence). With 3 bases removed from V and 4 bases from J, the gap between germline ends came to 7 bases. DNA of the CDR3: TGTGCCAGTAGTATGGGGAGGTACGAGCAGTACTTC. Translating it yields CASSMGRYEQYF.

The chain has TRBV7-9 and TRBJ1-2; D might be TRBD1 (6 bases). This CDR3 contains 16 residues. V was clipped by 4 bases and J by 4 bases, with 19 bases between them. Looked up from germline, CDR1 is SEHNR and CDR2 is FQNEAQ (reference sequence). The CDR3 loop is CASSSRGGKGSYGYTF. DNA of the CDR3: TGTGCCAGCAGCTCGAGAGGGGGTAAGGGGTCCTATGGCTACACCTTC.

The V gene is TRBV11-2, the J gene TRBJ1-6, with D possibly being TRBD1 (6 bases). Trimming stripped 5 bases from V and 4 bases from J, with 12 bases between. Looked up from germline, CDR1 is SGHAT and CDR2 is FQNNGV. CDR3 length: 15 amino acids. The CDR3, as DNA: TGTGCCAGCAGCCCTTTGGGACAATATAATTCACCCCTCCACTTT. Amino acids: CASSPLGQYNSPLHF.

This clonotype was counted a single time. The chain combines TRBV6-1 with TRBJ1-6, with TRBD1 matching over 8 bases. This CDR3 region has 15 residues. Trimming cost V 4 bases and J 7 bases; bases outside gene matches: 6. CDR1 is MNHNS, CDR2 SASEGT, per germline. CDR3 DNA: TGTGCCAGCAGTGTAACAGGGGGGAGAAATTCACCCCTCCACTTT. Its protein product is CASSVTGGRNSPLHF.

This rearrangement joins TRBV2 to TRBJ2-7, with 8 bases identical to TRBD1. Germline CDR1 reads SNHLY; CDR2 reads FYNNEI. This CDR3 has 12 residues. Losses at the gene ends were 6 bases for V and 7 bases for J; bases not matched to a gene: 5. The CDR3 reads CASRSGGEEQYF. CDR3 in DNA: TGTGCCAGCAGGTCAGGGGGCGAGGAGCAGTACTTC. The full variable domain, in which reference TRBV2 and TRBJ2-7 provide the parts outside the CDR3, is EPEVTQTPSHQVTQMGQEVILRCVPISNHLYFYWYRQILGQKVEFLVSFYNNEISEKSEIFDDQFSVERPDGSNFTLKIRSTKLEDSAMYFCASRSGGEEQYFGPGTRLTVT.

This clonotype was observed a few times. The rearrangement uses TRBV19 and TRBJ2-1; D gene ambiguous. CDR3 size: 11 residues. V was pared by 6 bases and J by 4 bases, with 4 bases between. CDR1 is LNHDA and CDR2 is SQIVND in the germline V gene (reference sequence). CDR3 in amino acids: CASSRYNEQFF. The DNA of the CDR3 is TGTGCCAGTAGCAGATACAATGAGCAGTTCTTC.

The rearrangement joins TRBV7-2 to TRBJ1-1; D is perhaps TRBD1 (5 bases). The V end was cut by 5 bases, the J end by 8 bases, with 15 bases between. Germline values: CDR1 SGHTA, CDR2 FQGNSA. This CDR3 is built from 13 residues. The CDR3 sequence: CASSPQGRGEAFF. In DNA form, the CDR3 reads TGTGCCAGCAGCCCCCAGGGAAGGGGCGAAGCTTTCTTT.

In this sample, this clonotype turned up many times. This chain links TRBV19 with TRBJ2-1; TRBD2 matches 8 bases. The CDR3 runs 15 residues. V lost 3 bases to trimming and J lost 5 bases; unmatched junction nucleotides: 6. Per the germline V gene, CDR1 is LNHDA and CDR2 is SQIVND (reference sequence). CDR3 DNA: TGTGCCAGTAGTATCCTGGTGCGGGGGGACAATGAGCAGTTCTTC. Translating it yields CASSILVRGDNEQFF.

This clonotype has only one observation. The rearrangement uses TRBV25-1 and TRBJ2-7, with TRBD1 as a possible D gene (6 bases). The CDR3 has 14 residues. Trimming pared 4 bases from V and 3 bases from J, leaving 13 bases between. The germline V gene encodes CDR1 MGHDK and CDR2 SYGVNS. DNA of the CDR3: TGTGCCAGCAGTGGGCCTCAGGGGTTCTACGAGCAGTACTTC. Its translation is CASSGPQGFYEQYF.

V gene TRBV12-3 or TRBV12-4 combines with J gene TRBJ1-3, with D hard to call. The CDR3 extends over 16 amino acids. Trimming removed 4 bases at V and 2 bases at J, with 15 bases between. The CDR3 sequence is CASSSLGASTGNTIYF. The CDR3 nucleotides are TGTGCCAGCAGTTCTTTGGGAGCCTCAACTGGAAACACCATATATTTT.

The V and J genes are TRBV14 and TRBJ2-3; tentative D call: TRBD2 (5 bases). The CDR3 contains 18 residues. Trimming stripped 0 bases from V and 11 bases from J, with 27 bases between. The germline gives CDR1 SGHDN, CDR2 FVKESK. CDR3 amino acids: CASSQDYGLEGFYNEQYF. The CDR3 DNA sequence: TGTGCCAGCAGCCAAGACTACGGACTCGAGGGATTTTACAATGAGCAGTATTTT.